The T cell receptor beta chain described here comes from a study of blood T cell repertoires in COVID-19. Study context: The United States, Italy and Spain were the sources of the acute and convalescent COVID-19 samples. Sample material is recorded as cDNA or gDNA derived from T cells, B-cell-depleted T cells, or PBMCs.

V gave up 6 bases and J gave up 5 bases, with 14 bases separating them. There are 14 residues in the CDR3. The germline V gene has CDR1 KGHSH and CDR2 LQKENI. Per the original data handling: Reference gene primer amplification in the assay estimated nucleated cell counts. Only in-frame clones appear in the TCRdb table, and some are missing; sequencing was by immunoSEQ multiplex PCR. V and J calls and clone size are given by that table; D and trimming were obtained from the DNA. The table includes about half a million clones, approximately 83% detected once. V usage is TRBV18 and J usage is TRBJ2-1; possibly TRBD1 for D (6 bases). The sequence was collected from a human donor in a cohort sampled during active COVID-19. Material: peripheral blood. The CDR3 DNA is TGTGCCAGCTCGCGCTTAAGGACAGACAATGAGCAGTTCTTC. Protein: CASSRLRTDNEQFF.